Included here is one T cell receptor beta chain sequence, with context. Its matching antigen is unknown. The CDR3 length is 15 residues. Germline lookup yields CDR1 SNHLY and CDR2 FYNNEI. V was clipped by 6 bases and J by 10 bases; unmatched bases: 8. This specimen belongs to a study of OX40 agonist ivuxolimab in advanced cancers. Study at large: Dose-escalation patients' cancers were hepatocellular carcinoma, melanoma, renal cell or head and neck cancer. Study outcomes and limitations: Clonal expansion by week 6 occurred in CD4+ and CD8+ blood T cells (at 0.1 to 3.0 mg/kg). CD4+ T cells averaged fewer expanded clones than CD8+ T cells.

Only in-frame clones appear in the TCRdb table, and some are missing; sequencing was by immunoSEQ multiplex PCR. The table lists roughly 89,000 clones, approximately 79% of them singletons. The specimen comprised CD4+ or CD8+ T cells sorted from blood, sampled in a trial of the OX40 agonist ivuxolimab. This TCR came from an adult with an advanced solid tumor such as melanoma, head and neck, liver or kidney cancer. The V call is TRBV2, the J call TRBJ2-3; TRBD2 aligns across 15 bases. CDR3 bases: TGTGCCAGCAGGGCGGGACTAGCGGGGGGACCGGCGCAGTATTTT. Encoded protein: CASRAGLAGGPAQYF. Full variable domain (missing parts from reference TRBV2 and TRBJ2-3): EPEVTQTPSHQVTQMGQEVILRCVPISNHLYFYWYRQILGQKVEFLVSFYNNEISEKSEIFDDQFSVERPDGSNFTLKIRSTKLEDSAMYFCASRAGLAGGPAQYFGPGTRLTVL.